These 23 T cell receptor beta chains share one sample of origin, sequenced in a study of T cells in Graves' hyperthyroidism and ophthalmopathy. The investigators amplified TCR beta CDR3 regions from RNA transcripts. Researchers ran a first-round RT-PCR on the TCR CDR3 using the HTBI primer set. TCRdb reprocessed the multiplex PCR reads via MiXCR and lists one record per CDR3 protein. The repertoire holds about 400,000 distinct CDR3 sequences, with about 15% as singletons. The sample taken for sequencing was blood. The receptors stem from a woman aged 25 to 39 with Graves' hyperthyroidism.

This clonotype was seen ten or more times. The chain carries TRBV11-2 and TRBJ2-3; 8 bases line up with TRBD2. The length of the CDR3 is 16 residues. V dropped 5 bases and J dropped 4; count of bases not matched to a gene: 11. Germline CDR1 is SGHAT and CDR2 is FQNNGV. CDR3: CASSPRTSGAPDTQYF. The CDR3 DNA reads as TGTGCCAGCAGCCCTCGAACTAGCGGAGCCCCAGATACGCAGTATTTT.

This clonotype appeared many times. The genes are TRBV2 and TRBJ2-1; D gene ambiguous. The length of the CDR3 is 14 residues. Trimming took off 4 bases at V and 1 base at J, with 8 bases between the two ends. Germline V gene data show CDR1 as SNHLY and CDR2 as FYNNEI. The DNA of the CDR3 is TGTGCCAGCAGTGTTACGAGATCCTACAATGAGCAGTTCTTC. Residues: CASSVTRSYNEQFF.

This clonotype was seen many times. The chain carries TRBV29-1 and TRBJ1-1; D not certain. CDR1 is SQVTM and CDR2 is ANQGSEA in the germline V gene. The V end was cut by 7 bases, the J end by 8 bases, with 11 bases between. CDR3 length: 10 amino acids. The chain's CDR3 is CSARLSEAFF. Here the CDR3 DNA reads TGCAGCGCCCGATTGTCGGAAGCTTTCTTT.

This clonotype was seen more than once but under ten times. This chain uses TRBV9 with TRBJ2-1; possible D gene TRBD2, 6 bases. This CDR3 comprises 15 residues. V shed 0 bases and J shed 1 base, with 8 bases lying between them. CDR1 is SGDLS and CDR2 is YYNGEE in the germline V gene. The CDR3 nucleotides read TGTGCCAGCAGCGTAGTGGGACTGTCCTACAATGAGCAGTTCTTC. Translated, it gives CASSVVGLSYNEQFF.

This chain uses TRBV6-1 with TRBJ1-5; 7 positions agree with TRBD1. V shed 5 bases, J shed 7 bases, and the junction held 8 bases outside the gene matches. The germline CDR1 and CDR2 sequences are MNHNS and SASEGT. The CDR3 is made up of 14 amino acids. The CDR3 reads CASSLQGRAQPQHF. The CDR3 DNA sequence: TGTGCCAGCAGTCTACAGGGGCGGGCCCAGCCCCAGCATTTT.

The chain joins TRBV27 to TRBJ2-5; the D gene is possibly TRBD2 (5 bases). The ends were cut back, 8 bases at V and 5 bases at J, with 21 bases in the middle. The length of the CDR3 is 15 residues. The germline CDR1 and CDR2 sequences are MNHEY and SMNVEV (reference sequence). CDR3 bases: TGTGCCAGCCCCGCCGGTTGTGAGTCGGGGGAGACCCAGTACTTC. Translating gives CASPAGCESGETQYF.

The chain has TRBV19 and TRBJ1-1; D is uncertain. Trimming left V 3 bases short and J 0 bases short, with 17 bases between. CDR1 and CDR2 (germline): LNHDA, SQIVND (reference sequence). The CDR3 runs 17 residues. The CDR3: CASSIISQSFMNTEAFF. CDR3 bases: TGTGCCAGTAGTATTATATCCCAGTCTTTCATGAACACTGAAGCTTTCTTT.

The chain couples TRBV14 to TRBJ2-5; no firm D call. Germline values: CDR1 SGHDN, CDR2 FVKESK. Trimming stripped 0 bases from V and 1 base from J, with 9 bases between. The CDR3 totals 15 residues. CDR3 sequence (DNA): TGTGCCAGCAGCCAAGATACTCACAGCCAAGAGACCCAGTACTTC. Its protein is CASSQDTHSQETQYF.

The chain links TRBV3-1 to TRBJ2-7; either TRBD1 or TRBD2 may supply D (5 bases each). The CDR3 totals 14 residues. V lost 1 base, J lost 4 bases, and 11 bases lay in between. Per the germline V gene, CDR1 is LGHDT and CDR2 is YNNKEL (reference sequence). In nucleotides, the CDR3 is TGTGCCAGCAGCCAAGGGGGGTCGATTTACGAGCAGTACTTC. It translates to CASSQGGSIYEQYF.

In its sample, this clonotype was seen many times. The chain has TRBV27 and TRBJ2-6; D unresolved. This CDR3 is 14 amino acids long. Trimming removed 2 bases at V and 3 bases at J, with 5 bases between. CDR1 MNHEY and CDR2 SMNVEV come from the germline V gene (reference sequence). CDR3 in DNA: TGTGCCAGCAGTTTAGGGCGTGGGGCCAACGTCCTGACTTTC. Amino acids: CASSLGRGANVLTF.

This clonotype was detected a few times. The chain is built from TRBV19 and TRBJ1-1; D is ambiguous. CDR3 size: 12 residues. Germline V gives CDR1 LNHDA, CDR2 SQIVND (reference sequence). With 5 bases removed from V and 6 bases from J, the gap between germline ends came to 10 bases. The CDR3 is CASSGTWAEAFF. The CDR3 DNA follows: TGTGCCAGTAGTGGCACATGGGCTGAAGCTTTCTTT.

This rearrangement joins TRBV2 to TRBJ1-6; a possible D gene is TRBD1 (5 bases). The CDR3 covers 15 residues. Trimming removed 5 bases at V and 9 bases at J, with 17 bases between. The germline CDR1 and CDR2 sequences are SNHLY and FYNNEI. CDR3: CASSQDSPGISPLHF. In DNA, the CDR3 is TGTGCCAGCAGTCAAGACAGCCCTGGGATTTCACCCCTCCACTTT.

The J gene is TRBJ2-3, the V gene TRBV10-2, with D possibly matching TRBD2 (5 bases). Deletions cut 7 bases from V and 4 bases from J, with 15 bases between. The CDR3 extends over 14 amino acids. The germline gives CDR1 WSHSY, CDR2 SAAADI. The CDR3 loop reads CASIDGSVADTQYF. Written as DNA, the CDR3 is TGCGCCAGCATCGATGGTAGCGTAGCAGATACGCAGTATTTT.

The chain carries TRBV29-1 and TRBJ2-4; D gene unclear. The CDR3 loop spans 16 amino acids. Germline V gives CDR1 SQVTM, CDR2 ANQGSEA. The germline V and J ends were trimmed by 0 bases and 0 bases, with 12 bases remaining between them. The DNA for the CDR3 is TGCAGCGTTGAAGATGTGGTGGGGATAGCCAAAAACATTCAGTACTTC. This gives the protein CSVEDVVGIAKNIQYF.

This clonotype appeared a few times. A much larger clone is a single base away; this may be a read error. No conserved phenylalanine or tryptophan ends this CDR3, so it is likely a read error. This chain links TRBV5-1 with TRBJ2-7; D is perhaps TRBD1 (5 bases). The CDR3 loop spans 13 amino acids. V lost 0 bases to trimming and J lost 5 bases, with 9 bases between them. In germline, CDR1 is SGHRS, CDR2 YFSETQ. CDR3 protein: CASSLAGLDEQYL. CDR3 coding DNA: TGCGCCAGCAGCTTGGCAGGGCTAGACGAGCAGTACCTC.

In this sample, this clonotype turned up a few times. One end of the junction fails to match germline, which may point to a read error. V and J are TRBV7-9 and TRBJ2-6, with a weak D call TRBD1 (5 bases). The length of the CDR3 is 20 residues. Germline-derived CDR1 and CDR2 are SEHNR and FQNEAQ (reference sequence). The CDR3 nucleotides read TGTGCCAGCAGTTTAGCCCCCGCCAGGGTGGTGAACCCTGGGGCCAACGTCCTGACTTTC. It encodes CASSLAPARVVNPGANVLTF.

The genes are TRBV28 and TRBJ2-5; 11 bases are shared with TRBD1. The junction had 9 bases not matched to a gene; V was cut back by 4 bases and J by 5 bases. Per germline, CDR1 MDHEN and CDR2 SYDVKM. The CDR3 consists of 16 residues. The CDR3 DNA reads TGTGCCAGCAGTTCTTTCGGACAGGGGGCGCGGGAGACCCAGTACTTC. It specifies CASSSFGQGARETQYF.

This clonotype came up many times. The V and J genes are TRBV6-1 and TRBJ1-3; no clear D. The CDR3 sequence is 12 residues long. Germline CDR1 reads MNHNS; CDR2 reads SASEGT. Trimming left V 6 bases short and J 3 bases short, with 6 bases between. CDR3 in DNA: TGTGCCAGCAGGAACCTTGGAAACACCATATATTTT. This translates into CASRNLGNTIYF.

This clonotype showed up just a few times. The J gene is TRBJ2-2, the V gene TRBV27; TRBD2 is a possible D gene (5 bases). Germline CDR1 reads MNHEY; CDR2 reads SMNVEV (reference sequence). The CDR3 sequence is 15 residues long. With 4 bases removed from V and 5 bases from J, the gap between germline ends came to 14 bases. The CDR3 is CASSSTPSGTGELFF. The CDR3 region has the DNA TGTGCCAGCAGTTCTACACCCTCGGGGACCGGGGAGCTGTTTTTT.

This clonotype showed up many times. This CDR3 reads CASSWDRGHTEAFF. The CDR3, as DNA: TGTGCCAGCAGCTGGGACAGGGGGCACACTGAAGCTTTCTTT. The V gene is TRBV7-2, the J gene TRBJ1-1, with TRBD1 matching 12 bases. This CDR3 has 14 residues. With 4 bases clipped from V and 3 bases from J, the junction kept 0 bases outside the gene matches. Germline V gene lookup returns CDR1 SGHTA and CDR2 FQGNSA.

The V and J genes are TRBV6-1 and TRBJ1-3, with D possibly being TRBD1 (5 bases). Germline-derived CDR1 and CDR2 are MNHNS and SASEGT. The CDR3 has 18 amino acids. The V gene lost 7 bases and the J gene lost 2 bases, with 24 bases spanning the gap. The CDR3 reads CASMWSGGTGRTGNTIYF. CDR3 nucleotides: TGTGCCAGCATGTGGTCTGGGGGGACGGGACGGACTGGAAACACCATATATTTT.

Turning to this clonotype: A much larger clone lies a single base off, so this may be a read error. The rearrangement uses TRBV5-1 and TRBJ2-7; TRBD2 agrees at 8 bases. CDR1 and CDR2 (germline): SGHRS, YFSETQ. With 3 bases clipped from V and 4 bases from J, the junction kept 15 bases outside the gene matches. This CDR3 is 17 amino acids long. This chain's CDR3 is CASSSPKRTSRSYEQYF. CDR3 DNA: TGCGCCAGCAGCTCCCCCAAAAGGACTAGCAGGAGTTACGAGCAGTACTTC.

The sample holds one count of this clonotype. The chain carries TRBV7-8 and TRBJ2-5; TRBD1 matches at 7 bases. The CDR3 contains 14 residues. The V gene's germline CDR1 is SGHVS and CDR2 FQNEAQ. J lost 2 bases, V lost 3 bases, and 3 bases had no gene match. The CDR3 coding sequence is TGTGCCAGCAGCTTCACGGGACAGCAAGAGACCCAGTACTTC. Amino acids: CASSFTGQQETQYF.